What follows is one T cell receptor beta chain and its context. This clonotype has a count of ten or more. It has no known antigen specificity. Base quality data are lacking; no much larger clone is found one base away. This record comes from a study of T cells in Graves' hyperthyroidism and ophthalmopathy (dated by TCRdb to the late 2010s). At the level of the whole study: Peripheral blood samples were taken at initial diagnosis, before any treatment was given. To identify TCR V-J signatures that set the groups apart, the researchers used a discovery cohort of about a hundred patients, made up of 40 to 45 with Graves' ophthalmopathy and approximately 57 with stable Graves' hyperthyroidism. Prospective prediction of ophthalmopathy was tested in an independent validation cohort of approximately 18 hyperthyroidism patients and 17 patients who later progressed to ophthalmopathy. The roughly 100 discovery patients were randomly divided into training and test sets at a 7:3 ratio. The study also compared thyroid tissue and blood T-cell repertoires from more than 5 Graves' hyperthyroidism patients. Once sampling was done, hyperthyroidism patients were given methimazole at a starting dose of 30 mg daily, whereas ophthalmopathy patients were given high-dose intravenous methylprednisolone. According to the paper, TCR Vbeta CDR3 sequencing was carried out on over 130 peripheral blood samples, which came from 40 to 45 ophthalmopathy, fewer than 80 hyperthyroidism and around 17 progressor patients.

Results the study describes overall, beyond this receptor: Most expanded thyroid clonotypes (frequency above 0.001) were also detected in blood, suggesting blood repertoires may reflect thyroid immune responses. During validation, the model predicted progression to ophthalmopathy a median of about 6.3 months ahead of onset, with approximately 71% sensitivity and less than 85% specificity. Ophthalmopathy was separated from stable hyperthyroidism by a 13 V-J signature model, with over 85% sensitivity and just over 81% specificity obtained in cross-validation and 80%/75% obtained in testing. No statistical method was used to set the sample size in advance, and investigators knew the group allocation.

The TCR beta CDR3 regions were amplified from the RNA transcripts. The first round of RT-PCR for the TCR CDR3 was performed with the HTBI primer set and the Qiagen OneStep RT-PCR kit. A second multiplex PCR round built the libraries, followed by size selection and purification. Libraries were sequenced paired-end with 100 bp reads on an Illumina HiSeq2000. The study's processing was this. SOAPnuke was used to process the raw data, throwing out any read that contained adapters or uncalled bases, had a mean Phred below 15, or lacked an exact constant-primer or identifier match. COPE v1.2.5 was used to merge high-quality paired reads, and clonotypes were defined as unique nucleotide sequences. MiTCR v1.1 was used to align clonotypes to the IMGT TRBV, TRBD and TRBJ reference segments. Analysis was restricted to V-J combinations with a frequency above 0.0001, which covered about 99% of repertoires. The TCS score was defined as F50 (clonal expansion) divided by E x V (chaos), with BLOSUM62-based TCRdist calculated between CDR3 peptides within each V-J. Welch's t-statistics and random forest reduced fewer than 600 V-J features to fewer than 15, which were used in a naive Bayes classifier (R e1071). The public reads were reprocessed in TCRdb via fastp at Q25 and MiXCR, keeping in-frame beta chains. Rows matching on CDR3 protein sequence are summarized as one entry with the most common DNA and genes. It is TCRdb's table, rather than the study itself, that gives the V and J calls and clone size. The sample table records approximately 210,000 distinct CDR3 sequences; roughly a sixth of these occur just once. Roughly 50% of the sample belongs to the ten largest clones.

The CDR3 numbers 15 residues from cysteine through phenylalanine. The sequence is cut down to CDR3 DNA, 45 bases in frame from base 1. Reading the germline V gene gives CDR1 SGHRS and CDR2 YFSETQ. The junction carries 16 bases between V and J, which are trimmed by 4 bases and 5 bases respectively. Stable Graves' hyperthyroidism was defined as no progression to ophthalmopathy during 18 months of follow-up. Hyperthyroidism patients were newly diagnosed, with disease duration under 2 months, and aged 18 to 65 years. Any patient with an uncontrolled infection, another autoimmune disease, pregnancy or lactation was excluded. Diagnoses relied on clinical symptoms, serum thyroxine and TRAb, thyroid ultrasound and orbital computed tomography. PBMCs were isolated from about 9 ml of fresh peripheral blood by Ficoll-Paque density gradient centrifugation. Trizol reagent was used to extract total RNA, and RNA quality was then checked on an Agilent 2100 Bioanalyzer.

Specimen: blood. This TCR came from a man aged 50 to 59 with Graves' hyperthyroidism. The chain was built from TRBV5-1 and TRBJ1-5, and perhaps TRBD1 as D gene, on 6 matching bases. The DNA is as follows: TGCGCCAGCAGCCTGGGGGGGCTTGCAGATCAGCCCCAGCATTTT. It specifies CASSLGGLADQPQHF.